This TCR beta chain originates from a study of human T cells and chemical hapten exposure. Study-wide background: Mostly female patients had alopecia areata, totalis or universalis.

CDR3 length: 14 amino acids. Trimming removed 2 bases from V and 0 bases from J, with 11 bases in between. The germline CDR1 and CDR2 sequences are DFQATT and SNEGSKA (reference sequence). Time point specified: patch test 3, about 24 weeks after DPC sensitization. Treatment of the sample: therapeutic diphenylcyclopropenone sensitization with weekly scalp DPC. This clonotype has more than one count but fewer than ten. TCRdb reprocessed the RACE reads via MiXCR and lists one record per CDR3 protein. The sample shows roughly 100,000 distinct CDR3 sequences, under 35% of them seen only once. The origin of this receptor is a man aged 35-49 years with alopecia areata. Some clones in this sample may be carry-over from other donors' samples. The chain has TRBV20-1 and TRBJ2-7; D gene unclear. The sequenced sample was whole blood, obtained in connection with sensitization to the hapten diphenylcyclopropenone (DPC). CDR3 coding DNA: TGCAGTGCTAGACCGAGGCCAACCTCCTACGAGCAGTACTTC. Protein sequence: CSARPRPTSYEQYF.